The 4 T cell receptor beta chains in this list originate from one sample, sequenced in a study of blood T cell repertoires in COVID-19. Method: immunoSEQ multiplex PCR; TCRdb's copy keeps in-frame clones and lacks some. The sample shows hundreds of thousands of clones, roughly nine tenths of them seen only once. Specimen: peripheral blood. Receptor source: a man aged 18 to 35 with active or convalescent COVID-19.

The chain is built from TRBV10-1 and TRBJ2-2; 7 nucleotides align to TRBD1. The CDR3 is 14 amino acids. Germline V CDR1 and CDR2: WNHNN, SYGVQD (reference sequence). The ends lost 6 bases at V and 2 bases at J; junction bases unmatched: 3. The CDR3 nucleotides are TGCGCCAGCAGCCGGGACAGAAACACCGGGGAGCTGTTTTTT. It yields the protein CASSRDRNTGELFF.

The chain combines TRBV6-5 with TRBJ1-1; D unclear. The V and J ends lost 0 bases and 4 bases respectively, with 15 bases between them. Germline loops: CDR1 MNHEY, CDR2 SVGAGI. CDR3 length equals 16 residues. CDR3 bases: TGTGCCAGCAGTTACTCGACGTTGGAAACAGTCACTGAAGCTTTCTTT. Encoded protein: CASSYSTLETVTEAFF.

The CDR3 is CASNPAGGPYNEQFF. CDR3 nucleotides: TGTGCCAGTAATCCAGCGGGGGGCCCCTACAATGAGCAGTTCTTC. The V gene is TRBV19, the J gene TRBJ2-1; TRBD2 agrees at 9 bases. Trimming cost V 7 bases and J 2 bases; bases outside gene matches: 6. Germline V gives CDR1 LNHDA, CDR2 SQIVND (reference sequence). The CDR3 consists of 15 residues.

The chain couples TRBV28 to TRBJ2-5; 9 bases match TRBD1. Trimming at V came to 6 bases and at J to 4 bases, leaving 9 bases not matched to a gene. The CDR3 length is 15 residues. Germline V lookup: CDR1 MDHEN, CDR2 SYDVKM. The chain's CDR3 is CASSSDRGGRETQYF. In nucleotides, the CDR3 is TGTGCCAGCAGCTCGGACAGGGGAGGTAGAGAGACCCAGTACTTC.